Ten or more counts support the clone carrying this TCR beta chain. Antigen specificity is unknown. The entry originates in a study of identical twins. General study points: Excess sharing between twins was weaker in beta out-of-frame sequences.

There were only healthy Caucasians among the donors. TCRdb used MiXCR to reprocess the 5' RACE reads, holding one entry per CDR3 protein. Among over 200,000 distinct CDR3 sequences, about 10% were seen once, and the ten largest hold more than 8%. The germline V and J ends were trimmed by 3 bases and 9 bases, with 17 bases remaining between them. Germline CDR1 MGHDK, CDR2 SYGVNS. This CDR3 spans 14 amino acids. The material sequenced was memory T cells sorted from blood. V and J are TRBV25-1 and TRBJ2-5; D tentatively fits TRBD1 or TRBD2 (5 bases each). The sequence was obtained from a man aged 50-60 years in good health. This CDR3 is CASSDTGAIGAQYF. CDR3 in DNA: TGTGCCAGCAGTGACACCGGGGCCATAGGGGCCCAGTACTTC.